In this sample, the clone carrying this TCR beta chain turned up many times. Its cognate antigen is unknown. V dropped 3 bases and J dropped 3 bases, with 9 bases sitting between them. CDR1 is LGHNT and CDR2 is FRNRAP in the germline V gene. This CDR3 is 14 amino acids long. Three rounds of nested PCR, following a modified ARM-PCR protocol, produced the TCRbeta library. From the multiplex PCR reads, TCRdb called clonotypes with MiXCR, one entry per CDR3 protein. Seen here are around 120,000 distinct CDR3 sequences, 55% to 75% observed once, and the top ten hold 9.5% to 15%. The data were obtained in a study of tumor and adjacent non-tumor tissue in lung cancer. Across the study: Histology: around 13 adenocarcinoma, a couple of squamous cell carcinoma, 1 small cell lung cancer.

Whole-study findings and limits: Shorter survival was associated with higher TCR diversity in tumors.

No cell sorting was done before RNA was extracted from the tissue. Newly diagnosed lung cancer patients had thoracic surgery in China, August–November 2014, without prior chemotherapy. Material for sequencing was lung tumor tissue. This clonotype was obtained from a man between 25 and 39 years old with non-small cell lung cancer. The chain employs TRBV12-5 and TRBJ1-5; no clear D gene. This CDR3 is CASGLGGDNQPQHF. The DNA for the CDR3 is TGTGCTAGTGGTTTAGGTGGGGACAATCAGCCCCAGCATTTT. The full variable domain, completed using reference TRBV12-5 and TRBJ1-5, is DARVTQTPRHKVTEMGQEVTMRCQPILGHNTVFWYRQTMMQGLELLAYFRNRAPLDDSGMPKDRFSAEMPDATLATLKIQPSEPRDSAVYFCASGLGGDNQPQHFGDGTRLSIL.